These T cell receptor beta chains were read from a single sample in a study of cytomegalovirus exposure and HLA in healthy donors. Profiled with immunoSEQ multiplex PCR; TCRdb holds only in-frame clones, not every one. The sample consists of around 230,000 clones, 70% to 90% of them appearing once. The sample comprised PBMCs. Receptor source: a girl aged 2 to 9 in good health and CMV-seronegative. Each CDR3 is given with its conserved first and last residue. Each record gives: J gene, D gene, clone size, V gene, CDR3 protein, CDR3 DNA. The D gene is left open where the match is weak. Part of the rows lack a size; the others show once, few, many or a class for expanded clones.

J gene: TRBJ2-1
D gene: TRBD2
clone size: few
V gene: TRBV5-1
CDR3 protein: CASSAASGRAGSYNEQFF
CDR3 DNA: TGCGCCAGCAGCGCCGCTAGCGGGAGGGCGGGGTCCTACAATGAGCAGTTCTTC

J gene: TRBJ1-5
D gene: TRBD1
clone size: .
V gene: TRBV18
CDR3 protein: CASSPGTDNQPQHF
CDR3 DNA: TGTGCCAGCTCACCCGGGACAGACAATCAGCCCCAGCATTTT

J gene: TRBJ2-7
D gene: .
clone size: .
V gene: TRBV10-3
CDR3 protein: CAISESSASYEQYF
CDR3 DNA: TGTGCCATCAGTGAGTCTAGCGCCTCCTACGAGCAGTACTTC

J gene: TRBJ1-4
D gene: .
clone size: .
V gene: TRBV7-2
CDR3 protein: CASSLAGGGNEKLFF
CDR3 DNA: TGTGCCAGCAGCTTAGCGGGGGGGGGAAATGAAAAACTGTTTTTT

J gene: TRBJ2-2
D gene: .
clone size: .
V gene: TRBV7-5
CDR3 protein: CVRSVEKLTSGRNTGELFF
CDR3 DNA: TGTGTCAGAAGCGTGGAGAAGCTGACTAGCGGGAGGAACACCGGGGAGCTGTTTTTT

J gene: TRBJ2-2
D gene: TRBD1
clone size: .
V gene: TRBV18
CDR3 protein: CASSLGTGGNTGELFF
CDR3 DNA: TGTGCCAGCTCGCTCGGGACAGGTGGAAACACCGGGGAGCTGTTTTTT

J gene: TRBJ1-3
D gene: TRBD1
clone size: .
V gene: TRBV19
CDR3 protein: CASTRGGNTIYF
CDR3 DNA: TGTGCCAGTACCAGGGGGGGAAACACCATATATTTT

J gene: TRBJ2-3
D gene: TRBD2
clone size: once
V gene: TRBV2
CDR3 protein: CASSPGRGTDTQYF
CDR3 DNA: TGTGCCAGCAGCCCCGGGAGGGGCACAGATACGCAGTATTTT

J gene: TRBJ2-3
D gene: TRBD1
clone size: .
V gene: TRBV6-5
CDR3 protein: CASRGQGADTQYF
CDR3 DNA: TGTGCCAGCAGAGGACAGGGAGCAGATACGCAGTATTTT

J gene: TRBJ1-1
D gene: TRBD1
clone size: once
V gene: TRBV6-1
CDR3 protein: CASRGTGALNTEAFF
CDR3 DNA: TGTGCCAGCAGGGGGACAGGGGCCCTGAACACTGAAGCTTTCTTT

J gene: TRBJ2-7
D gene: .
clone size: .
V gene: TRBV18
CDR3 protein: CASSPGISTGEQYF
CDR3 DNA: TGTGCCAGCTCCCCCGGGATTTCCACGGGCGAGCAGTACTTC

J gene: TRBJ1-5
D gene: .
clone size: once
V gene: TRBV6-5
CDR3 protein: CASSPGTYSNQPQHF
CDR3 DNA: TGTGCCAGCAGCCCAGGCACTTATAGCAATCAGCCCCAGCATTTT

J gene: TRBJ2-3
D gene: TRBD1
clone size: .
V gene: TRBV6-1
CDR3 protein: CASSLDRGNTDTQYF
CDR3 DNA: TGTGCCAGCAGTTTGGACAGGGGAAACACAGATACGCAGTATTTT

J gene: TRBJ2-7
D gene: TRBD2
clone size: .
V gene: TRBV6-5
CDR3 protein: CASSPGGGWGEQYF
CDR3 DNA: TGTGCCAGCAGCCCGGGGGGTGGTTGGGGCGAGCAGTACTTC

J gene: TRBJ1-5
D gene: .
clone size: .
V gene: TRBV6-1
CDR3 protein: CASSLGGQPQHF
CDR3 DNA: TGTGCCAGCAGCCTGGGAGGTCAGCCCCAGCATTTT

J gene: TRBJ2-3
D gene: .
clone size: .
V gene: TRBV7-8
CDR3 protein: CASSLVASDTQYF
CDR3 DNA: TGTGCCAGCAGCTTAGTAGCGTCAGATACGCAGTATTTT

J gene: TRBJ2-7
D gene: TRBD1
clone size: .
V gene: TRBV7-9
CDR3 protein: CASSLEGGGNYEQYF
CDR3 DNA: TGTGCCAGCAGCTTAGAAGGGGGCGGTAATTACGAGCAGTACTTC

J gene: TRBJ1-1
D gene: TRBD1
clone size: once
V gene: TRBV11-2
CDR3 protein: CASSPHGRGAFF
CDR3 DNA: TGTGCCAGCAGCCCCCATGGCAGGGGGGCTTTCTTT

J gene: TRBJ2-1
D gene: TRBD1
clone size: .
V gene: TRBV7-2
CDR3 protein: CASSPPVDRWANEQFF
CDR3 DNA: TGTGCCAGCTCACCCCCCGTGGACAGGTGGGCCAATGAGCAGTTCTTC

J gene: TRBJ2-2
D gene: .
clone size: .
V gene: TRBV5-1
CDR3 protein: CASSVDRNLNTGELFF
CDR3 DNA: TGCGCCAGCAGCGTCGACAGAAACCTGAACACCGGGGAGCTGTTTTTT

J gene: TRBJ2-3
D gene: TRBD2
clone size: few
V gene: TRBV5-6
CDR3 protein: CASSLTSGAGTQYF
CDR3 DNA: TGTGCCAGCAGCTTGACTAGCGGGGCAGGTACGCAGTATTTT

J gene: TRBJ2-7
D gene: TRBD1
clone size: .
V gene: TRBV2
CDR3 protein: CASSEARDRGPYEQYF
CDR3 DNA: TGTGCCAGCAGTGAAGCGCGAGACAGGGGACCCTACGAGCAGTACTTC

J gene: TRBJ2-2
D gene: TRBD2
clone size: few
V gene: TRBV6-1
CDR3 protein: CASSEPGRGTGELFF
CDR3 DNA: TGTGCCAGCAGTGAACCAGGGAGGGGAACCGGGGAGCTGTTTTTT

J gene: TRBJ1-5
D gene: TRBD1
clone size: .
V gene: TRBV6-1
CDR3 protein: CASSGRDRGSNQPQHF
CDR3 DNA: TGTGCCAGCAGTGGCCGGGACAGGGGGAGCAATCAGCCCCAGCATTTT

J gene: TRBJ1-1
D gene: TRBD1
clone size: .
V gene: TRBV27
CDR3 protein: CASSRTGYTEAFF
CDR3 DNA: TGTGCCAGCAGTCGGACAGGGTACACTGAAGCCTTCTTT

J gene: TRBJ1-5
D gene: .
clone size: .
V gene: TRBV2
CDR3 protein: CASSEQGAHSNQPQHF
CDR3 DNA: TGTGCCAGCAGTGAGCAGGGTGCACATAGCAATCAGCCCCAGCATTTT

J gene: TRBJ1-4
D gene: .
clone size: .
V gene: TRBV5-6
CDR3 protein: CASSLVGGENEKLFF
CDR3 DNA: TGTGCCAGCAGCTTGGTTGGAGGGGAAAATGAAAAACTGTTTTTT

J gene: TRBJ2-1
D gene: TRBD2
clone size: once
V gene: TRBV7-8
CDR3 protein: CASSLSGGRSYNEQFF
CDR3 DNA: TGTGCCAGCAGCCTCTCGGGAGGTCGCTCCTACAATGAGCAGTTCTTC

J gene: TRBJ2-7
D gene: .
clone size: .
V gene: TRBV5-1
CDR3 protein: CASSLAGGRDEQYF
CDR3 DNA: TGCGCCAGCAGCTTGGCCGGAGGTCGGGACGAGCAGTACTTC

J gene: TRBJ2-1
D gene: TRBD2
clone size: .
V gene: TRBV30
CDR3 protein: CAWRGLAYNEQFF
CDR3 DNA: TGTGCCTGGAGGGGACTAGCCTACAATGAGCAGTTCTTC

J gene: TRBJ2-7
D gene: TRBD1
clone size: .
V gene: TRBV4-1
CDR3 protein: CASSQEWAPRGTGAHFYEQYF
CDR3 DNA: TGCGCCAGCAGCCAAGAATGGGCCCCGAGAGGGACAGGGGCCCATTTCTACGAGCAGTACTTC

J gene: TRBJ1-2
D gene: TRBD1
clone size: .
V gene: TRBV14
CDR3 protein: CASSQPSPGTGSGGYTF
CDR3 DNA: TGTGCCAGCAGCCAACCTAGTCCCGGGACAGGCTCCGGGGGCTACACCTTC

J gene: TRBJ2-3
D gene: .
clone size: .
V gene: TRBV11-3
CDR3 protein: CASSLGGFTDTQYF
CDR3 DNA: TGTGCCAGCAGCTTAGGAGGATTCACAGATACGCAGTATTTT

J gene: TRBJ1-2
D gene: TRBD1
clone size: .
V gene: TRBV6-1
CDR3 protein: CASSSIHRGNYGYTF
CDR3 DNA: TGTGCCAGCAGTTCAATTCACAGGGGTAACTATGGCTACACCTTC

J gene: TRBJ1-6
D gene: .
clone size: .
V gene: TRBV5-4
CDR3 protein: CASSHGGTANPRNNSPLHF
CDR3 DNA: TGTGCCAGCAGCCATGGCGGGACCGCAAATCCCAGAAATAATTCACCCCTCCACTTT

J gene: TRBJ2-1
D gene: TRBD2
clone size: .
V gene: TRBV6-5
CDR3 protein: CASSYVGLVVSEQFF
CDR3 DNA: TGTGCCAGCAGTTATGTGGGACTAGTTGTCAGTGAGCAGTTCTTC

J gene: TRBJ2-7
D gene: TRBD1
clone size: once
V gene: TRBV20-1
CDR3 protein: CSARGPYEQYF
CDR3 DNA: TGCAGTGCCAGGGGGCCTTACGAGCAGTACTTC